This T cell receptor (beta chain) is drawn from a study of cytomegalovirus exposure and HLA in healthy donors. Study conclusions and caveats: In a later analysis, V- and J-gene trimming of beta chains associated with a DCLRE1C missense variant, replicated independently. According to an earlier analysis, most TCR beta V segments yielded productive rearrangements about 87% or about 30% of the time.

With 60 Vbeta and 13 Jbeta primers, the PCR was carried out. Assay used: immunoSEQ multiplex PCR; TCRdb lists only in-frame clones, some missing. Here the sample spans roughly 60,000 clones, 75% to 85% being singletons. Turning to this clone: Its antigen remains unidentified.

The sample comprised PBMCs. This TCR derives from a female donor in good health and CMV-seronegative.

CDR3 sequence (DNA): TGTGCCAGCAGCTTTGGAGGGTTGGGCACTGAAGCTTTCTTT. This sequence encodes CASSFGGLGTEAFF. V is TRBV5-4 and J is TRBJ1-1, with unresolved D. CDR3 length equals 14 residues. The germline CDR1 and CDR2 sequences are SGHNT and YYREEE (reference sequence). Trimming shortened V by 2 bases and J by 4 bases, and 12 bases separated the two germline ends.